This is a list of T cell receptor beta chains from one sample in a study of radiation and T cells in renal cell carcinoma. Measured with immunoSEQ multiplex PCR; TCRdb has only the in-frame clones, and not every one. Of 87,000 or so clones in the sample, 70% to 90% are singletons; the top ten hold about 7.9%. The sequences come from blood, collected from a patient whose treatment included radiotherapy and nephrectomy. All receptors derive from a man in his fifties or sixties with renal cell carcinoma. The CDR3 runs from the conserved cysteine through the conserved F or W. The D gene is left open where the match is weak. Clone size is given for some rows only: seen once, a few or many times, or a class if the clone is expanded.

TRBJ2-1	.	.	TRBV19	TGTGCCAGTAGTACCCTCGGCGAGCAGTTCTTC	CASSTLGEQFF
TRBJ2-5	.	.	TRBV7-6	TGTGCCAGCAGCTTAGGGGGTCAAGAGACCCAGTACTTC	CASSLGGQETQYF
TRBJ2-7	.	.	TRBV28	TGTGCCAGCAGGCGGAGCGACGGGAGCTCCTACGAGCAGTACTTC	CASRRSDGSSYEQYF
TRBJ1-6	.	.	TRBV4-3	TGCGCCAGCAGCCAAGCTTGGCAGGCTGATTCACCCCTCCACTTT	CASSQAWQADSPLHF
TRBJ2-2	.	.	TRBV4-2	TGTGCCAGCAGCCATCCCGGGACTTCGAACACCGGGGAGCTGTTTTTT	CASSHPGTSNTGELFF
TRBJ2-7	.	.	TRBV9	TGTGCCAGCAGCGTAGAGGCAGGGATCACCTACGAGCAGTACTTC	CASSVEAGITYEQYF
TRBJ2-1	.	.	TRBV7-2	TGTGCCAGCAGCTTAGACGGAATTCTAACCTCCTACAATGAGCAGTTCTTC	CASSLDGILTSYNEQFF
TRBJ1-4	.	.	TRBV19	TGTGCCAGTAGCCTCGACGGCAGGGTGGGGGAAAAACTGTTTTTT	CASSLDGRVGEKLFF
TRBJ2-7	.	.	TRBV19	TGTGCCAGTAGTCTGGACAGATGGTACGAGCAGTACTTC	CASSLDRWYEQYF
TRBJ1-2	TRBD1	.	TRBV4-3	TGCGCCAGCAGCCAGCGGGGACAGGGCTACAGTGGCTACACCTTC	CASSQRGQGYSGYTF
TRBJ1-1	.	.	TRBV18	TGTGCCAGCTCACCCCGGGCGGAGGAGGACACTGAAGCTTTCTTT	CASSPRAEEDTEAFF
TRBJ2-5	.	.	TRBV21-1	TGTGCCAGCAGCCGTGAGGACCAGTACTTC	CASSREDQYF
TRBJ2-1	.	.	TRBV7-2	TGTGCCAGCAGCTTAGACGGGAGTAGGAACAATGAGCAGTTCTTC	CASSLDGSRNNEQFF
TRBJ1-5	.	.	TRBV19	TGTGCCAGTAGTTACACAGGGATTAGCAATCAGCCCCAGCATTTT	CASSYTGISNQPQHF
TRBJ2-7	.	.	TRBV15	TGTGCCACCAGCAGAGATTGGATCGTACGGGTACGCTACGAGCAGTACTTC	CATSRDWIVRVRYEQYF
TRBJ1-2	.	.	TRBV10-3	TGTGCCATCAGTGAGGGTCAGGGGAACTATGGCTACACCTTC	CAISEGQGNYGYTF
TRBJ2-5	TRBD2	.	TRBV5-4	TGTGCCAGCAGCCCGGGACTACCTGACCAAGAGACCCAGTACTTC	CASSPGLPDQETQYF
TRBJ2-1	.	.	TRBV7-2	TGTGCCAGCAGCAAGGGGTATGAGCAGTTCTTC	CASSKGYEQFF
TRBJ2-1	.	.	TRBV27	TGTGCCATCCTTCTAAATGAGCAGTTCTTC	CAILLNEQFF
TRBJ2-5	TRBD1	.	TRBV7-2	TGTGCCAGCACCATAGCCGGACAGGATGAAGAGACCCAGTACTTC	CASTIAGQDEETQYF
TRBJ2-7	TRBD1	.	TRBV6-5	TGTGCCAGCAGTGCCGGGACAGGGCTGTACTTC	CASSAGTGLYF
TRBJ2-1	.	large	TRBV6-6	TGTGCCAGCAGTTACGAACAGGCTTGGGATGAGCAGTTCTTC	CASSYEQAWDEQFF
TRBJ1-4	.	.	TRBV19	TGTGCCAGTAGGAAGGACCTCACCGGTGAAAAACTGTTTTTT	CASRKDLTGEKLFF
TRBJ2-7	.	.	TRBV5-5	TGTGCCAGCAGCGGGGGATCCAGTTTCGGGCTCGAGCAGTACTTC	CASSGGSSFGLEQYF
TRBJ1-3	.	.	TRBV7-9	TGTGCCAGCAGCTTACAGCCTAACTCTGGAAACACCATATATTTT	CASSLQPNSGNTIYF
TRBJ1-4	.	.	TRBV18	TGTGCCAGCTCACCAGGGGGCAGGGCTAATGAAAAACTGTTTTTT	CASSPGGRANEKLFF
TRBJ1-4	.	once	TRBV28	TGTGCCAGCAGTGGGGGGTGGGCTGAAAAACTGTTTTTT	CASSGGWAEKLFF
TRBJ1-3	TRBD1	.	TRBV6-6	TGTGCCAGCAGTTACCCCGGGACAGAGTCTGGAAACACCATATATTTT	CASSYPGTESGNTIYF
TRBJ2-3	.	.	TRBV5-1	TGCGCCAGCAGGCGCGAGGGGAGCGGCACAGATACGCAGTATTTT	CASRREGSGTDTQYF
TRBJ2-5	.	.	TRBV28	TGTGCCAGCACCCGGGCCCCGGGGGAGACCCAGTACTTC	CASTRAPGETQYF
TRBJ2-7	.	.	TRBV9	TGTGCCAGCAGCGTAGGTCCGGGTCAGTTCTCCTACGAGCAGTACTTC	CASSVGPGQFSYEQYF
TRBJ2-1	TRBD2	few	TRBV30	TGTGCCTGGAGTGTACTAGGGACTAGCGCCCAATACAATGAGCAGTTCTTC	CAWSVLGTSAQYNEQFF
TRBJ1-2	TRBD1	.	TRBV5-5	TGTGCCAGCAGCGTGGGACAGTCGCACTATGGCTACACCTTC	CASSVGQSHYGYTF
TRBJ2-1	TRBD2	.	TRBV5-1	TGCGCCAGCAGCCCCGACGTAGCGGGAGCGGGTGAGCAGTTCTTC	CASSPDVAGAGEQFF
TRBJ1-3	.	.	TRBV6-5	TGTGCCAGCAGTTACGGGTCCTCGGCTGGAAACACCATATATTTT	CASSYGSSAGNTIYF
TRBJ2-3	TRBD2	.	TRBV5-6	TGTGCCAGCAGCTCTGGGACTAGCGGGAGTACAGATACGCAGTATTTT	CASSSGTSGSTDTQYF
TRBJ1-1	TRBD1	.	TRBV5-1	TGCGCCAGCAGCTTGGCGACCGGGACAGTGAACACTGAAGCTTTCTTT	CASSLATGTVNTEAFF
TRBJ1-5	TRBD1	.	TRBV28	TGTGCCAGCAGTAAGGGACAGCAGCCCCAGCATTTT	CASSKGQQPQHF
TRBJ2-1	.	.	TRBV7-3	TGTGCCAGCAGCTTACAGGGTGATGAGCAGTTCTTC	CASSLQGDEQFF
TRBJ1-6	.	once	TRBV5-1	TGCGCCAGCAGCCCCCAGAATCGGGGCTCCTATAATTCACCCCTCCACTTT	CASSPQNRGSYNSPLHF
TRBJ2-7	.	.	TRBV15	TGTGCCACCAGCAGAGACGTTAGGGACGACGAGCAGTACTTC	CATSRDVRDDEQYF
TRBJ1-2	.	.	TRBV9	TGTGCCAGCAGCGTAGTTCAGGGAACCTACACCTTC	CASSVVQGTYTF
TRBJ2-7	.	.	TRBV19	TGTGCCAGTAGTACGCGGGACACGGGCGAGCAGTACTTC	CASSTRDTGEQYF
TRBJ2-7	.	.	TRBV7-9	TGTGCCAGCAGCTCAGGCGGCCACGAGCAGTACTTC	CASSSGGHEQYF
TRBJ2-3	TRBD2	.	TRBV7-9	TGTGCCAGCAGCTTAACTAGCGGGTACACAGATACGCAGTATTTT	CASSLTSGYTDTQYF
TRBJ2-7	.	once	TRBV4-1	TGCGCCAGCAGGTACGAGACAGGTCCCTACGAGCAGTACTTC	CASRYETGPYEQYF
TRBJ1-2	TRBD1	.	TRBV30	TGTGCCTGGAGTGTGGGACAGGACTATGGCTACACCTTC	CAWSVGQDYGYTF
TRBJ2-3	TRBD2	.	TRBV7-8	TGTGCCAGCAGCCCCAGACTAGCGGGGGTTTCAGATACGCAGTATTTT	CASSPRLAGVSDTQYF
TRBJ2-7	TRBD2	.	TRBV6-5	TGTGCCAGCAGTCCCGGGGGGGGAAGCTCCTACGAGCAGTACTTC	CASSPGGGSSYEQYF
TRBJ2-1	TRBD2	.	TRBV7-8	TGTGCCAGCAGCTCCGTCCTAGCGGGGGCACTCAATGAGCAGTTCTTC	CASSSVLAGALNEQFF
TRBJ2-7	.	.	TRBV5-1	TGCGCCAGCAGCTTGGATCCTGGGGGCTTTGCAAGCTCCTACGAGCAGTACTTC	CASSLDPGGFASSYEQYF
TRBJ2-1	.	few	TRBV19	TGTGCCAGTAGTTCAGGGGTCAATGAGCAGTTCTTC	CASSSGVNEQFF
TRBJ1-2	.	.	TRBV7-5	TGTGCCAGAAGCTCCCACCCTTGGCCACCAGGGGATTCTAACTATGGCTACACCTTC	CARSSHPWPPGDSNYGYTF
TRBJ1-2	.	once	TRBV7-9	TGTGCCAGCAGCCCTCCAGGGGAAGGCTACACCTTC	CASSPPGEGYTF
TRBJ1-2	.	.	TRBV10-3	TGTGCCATCAGTGAGAATGACTATGGCTACACCTTC	CAISENDYGYTF
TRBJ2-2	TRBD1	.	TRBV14	TGTGCCAGCAGCGCAGGGACAGGCGGCTATTACACCGGGGAGCTGTTTTTT	CASSAGTGGYYTGELFF
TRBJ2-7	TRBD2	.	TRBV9	TGTGCCAGCAGCCCACATAGCGGGGGGTCCCGCTCCTACGAGCAGTACTTC	CASSPHSGGSRSYEQYF
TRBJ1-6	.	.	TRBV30	TGTGCCTGGAGCCTGGAGTTAAATTCACCCCTCCACTTT	CAWSLELNSPLHF
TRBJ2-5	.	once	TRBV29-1	TGCAGCGTTAATGGACGGATAGAGCAAGAGACCCAGTACTTC	CSVNGRIEQETQYF